This is a list of T cell receptor beta chains from one sample in a study of OX40 agonist ivuxolimab in advanced cancers. Sequencing used immunoSEQ multiplex PCR; TCRdb keeps in-frame clones, though not all of them. The data contain under 80,000 clones, about 89% of them seen just once; the ten biggest clones take up over 0.65%. This sample comprised CD4+ or CD8+ T cells sorted from blood, obtained in a trial of the OX40 agonist ivuxolimab. The receptor source for this set is an adult with an advanced solid tumor such as melanoma, head and neck, liver or kidney cancer. Each CDR3 is given with its conserved first and last residue. D genes are given only for firm matches. Some rows have no size entry. The others give once, few or many, or a class for an expanded clone.

v_gene: TRBV9; j_gene: TRBJ2-1; len: 17; abundance: -; d_gene: TRBD2; CDR3aa: CASSVQGLAGRGGEQFF; CDR3nt: TGTGCCAGCAGCGTACAGGGACTAGCGGGGAGGGGTGGAGAGCAGTTCTTC
v_gene: TRBV5-4; j_gene: TRBJ1-2; len: 14; abundance: -; d_gene: -; CDR3aa: CASSSGGNLFGYTF; CDR3nt: TGTGCCAGCAGCTCGGGTGGGAATCTATTTGGCTACACCTTC
v_gene: TRBV19; j_gene: TRBJ1-1; len: 14; abundance: -; d_gene: -; CDR3aa: CVSSKNSQNTEAFF; CDR3nt: TGTGTCAGTAGTAAGAACAGCCAGAACACTGAAGCTTTCTTT
v_gene: TRBV7-2; j_gene: TRBJ2-2; len: 17; abundance: -; d_gene: TRBD1; CDR3aa: CASSSDLGTGGTGELFF; CDR3nt: TGTGCCAGCAGCTCGGACTTAGGGACAGGGGGCACCGGGGAGCTGTTTTTT
v_gene: TRBV4-1; j_gene: TRBJ1-5; len: 20; abundance: -; d_gene: TRBD1; CDR3aa: CASSQESPGQGHFGNQPQHF; CDR3nt: TGCGCCAGCAGCCAGGAATCACCGGGACAGGGACATTTCGGCAATCAGCCCCAGCATTTT
v_gene: TRBV2; j_gene: TRBJ2-3; len: 14; abundance: -; d_gene: -; CDR3aa: CASSESRRTDTQYF; CDR3nt: TGTGCCAGCAGTGAGTCCAGGCGCACAGATACGCAGTATTTT
v_gene: TRBV11-3; j_gene: TRBJ2-7; len: 14; abundance: -; d_gene: -; CDR3aa: CASSPGRGIGEQYF; CDR3nt: TGTGCCAGCAGCCCGGGACGGGGAATCGGCGAGCAGTACTTC
v_gene: TRBV28; j_gene: TRBJ1-5; len: 14; abundance: -; d_gene: -; CDR3aa: CASSPTERVQPQHF; CDR3nt: TGTGCCAGCAGTCCTACGGAGAGGGTTCAGCCCCAGCATTTT
v_gene: TRBV10-3; j_gene: TRBJ2-2; len: 13; abundance: -; d_gene: -; CDR3aa: CAIRGGDTGELFF; CDR3nt: TGTGCCATCAGGGGCGGTGACACCGGGGAGCTGTTTTTT
v_gene: TRBV14; j_gene: TRBJ1-2; len: 15; abundance: -; d_gene: -; CDR3aa: CASSPPGRGNYGYTF; CDR3nt: TGTGCCAGCAGCCCTCCGGGCCGGGGGAACTATGGCTACACCTTC
v_gene: TRBV7-3; j_gene: TRBJ2-2; len: 15; abundance: -; d_gene: TRBD2; CDR3aa: CASSPVAGGTGELFF; CDR3nt: TGTGCCAGCAGCCCCGTAGCGGGAGGCACCGGGGAGCTGTTTTTT
v_gene: TRBV19; j_gene: TRBJ1-5; len: 14; abundance: -; d_gene: TRBD1; CDR3aa: CASSFGQGFQPQHF; CDR3nt: TGTGCCAGTAGCTTCGGACAGGGCTTTCAGCCCCAGCATTTT
v_gene: TRBV9; j_gene: TRBJ2-7; len: 15; abundance: once; d_gene: TRBD2; CDR3aa: CASSVASGGAHEQYF; CDR3nt: TGTGCCAGCAGCGTAGCTAGCGGGGGGGCCCACGAGCAGTACTTC
v_gene: TRBV9; j_gene: TRBJ1-2; len: 14; abundance: -; d_gene: TRBD1; CDR3aa: CASSGTGRLYGYTF; CDR3nt: TGTGCCAGCAGCGGGACAGGGCGGCTCTATGGCTACACCTTC
v_gene: TRBV19; j_gene: TRBJ1-3; len: 13; abundance: -; d_gene: -; CDR3aa: CASRSGAGNTIYF; CDR3nt: TGTGCCAGTAGATCTGGGGCTGGAAACACCATATATTTT
v_gene: TRBV7-2; j_gene: TRBJ1-1; len: 14; abundance: -; d_gene: -; CDR3aa: CASSSWGQNTEAFF; CDR3nt: TGTGCCAGCAGCTCCTGGGGACAGAACACTGAAGCTTTCTTT
v_gene: TRBV10-3; j_gene: TRBJ2-3; len: 16; abundance: -; d_gene: -; CDR3aa: CAISELGTASTDTQYF; CDR3nt: TGTGCCATCAGTGAGTTGGGGACCGCTAGCACAGATACGCAGTATTTT
v_gene: TRBV6-1; j_gene: TRBJ2-1; len: 17; abundance: -; d_gene: -; CDR3aa: CASSEAVLGVMQREQFF; CDR3nt: TGTGCCAGCAGTGAAGCTGTGTTGGGGGTGATGCAGCGGGAGCAGTTCTTC
v_gene: TRBV5-1; j_gene: TRBJ2-1; len: 15; abundance: -; d_gene: -; CDR3aa: CASSYGTAPGNEQFF; CDR3nt: TGCGCCAGCAGCTACGGGACCGCCCCTGGCAATGAGCAGTTCTTC
v_gene: TRBV5-6; j_gene: TRBJ1-6; len: 15; abundance: -; d_gene: TRBD1; CDR3aa: CASSLWTGLDSPLHF; CDR3nt: TGTGCCAGCAGCCTTTGGACAGGGCTTGATTCACCCCTCCACTTT
v_gene: TRBV6-6; j_gene: TRBJ2-5; len: 14; abundance: -; d_gene: -; CDR3aa: CASNTLGWLETQYF; CDR3nt: TGTGCCAGCAACACACTCGGGTGGTTGGAGACCCAGTACTTC
v_gene: TRBV25-1; j_gene: TRBJ1-3; len: 17; abundance: -; d_gene: -; CDR3aa: CASSEYIQGSSGNTIYF; CDR3nt: TGTGCCAGCAGTGAATATATTCAGGGGAGCTCTGGAAACACCATATATTTT
v_gene: TRBV2; j_gene: TRBJ1-1; len: 13; abundance: -; d_gene: -; CDR3aa: CASRTEMNTEAFF; CDR3nt: TGTGCCAGCAGAACAGAAATGAACACTGAAGCTTTCTTT
v_gene: TRBV5-6; j_gene: TRBJ1-1; len: 11; abundance: few; d_gene: -; CDR3aa: CASSSDGAAFF; CDR3nt: TGTGCCAGCAGCTCGGACGGGGCAGCTTTCTTT
v_gene: TRBV10-1; j_gene: TRBJ2-7; len: 13; abundance: once; d_gene: TRBD2; CDR3aa: CASSRGVTYEQYF; CDR3nt: TGCGCCAGCAGTCGGGGGGTTACCTACGAGCAGTACTTC
v_gene: TRBV7-3; j_gene: TRBJ2-3; len: 16; abundance: -; d_gene: -; CDR3aa: CASSSLWGQDTDTQYF; CDR3nt: TGTGCCAGCAGCTCCCTATGGGGACAAGACACAGATACGCAGTATTTT
v_gene: TRBV6-1; j_gene: TRBJ2-5; len: 13; abundance: -; d_gene: -; CDR3aa: CASTGHLQETQYF; CDR3nt: TGTGCCAGCACCGGACACCTCCAAGAGACCCAGTACTTC
v_gene: TRBV5-1; j_gene: TRBJ2-1; len: 14; abundance: -; d_gene: TRBD1; CDR3aa: CASTTGTGYNEQFF; CDR3nt: TGCGCCAGCACCACCGGGACAGGATACAATGAGCAGTTCTTC
v_gene: TRBV5-4; j_gene: TRBJ2-3; len: 12; abundance: -; d_gene: -; CDR3aa: CASSSPSDTQYF; CDR3nt: TGTGCCAGCAGTTCTCCTTCAGATACGCAGTATTTT
v_gene: TRBV9; j_gene: TRBJ2-2; len: 16; abundance: -; d_gene: TRBD2; CDR3aa: CASSATSGRVGGELFF; CDR3nt: TGTGCCAGCAGTGCGACTAGCGGGAGGGTTGGAGGGGAGCTGTTTTTT
v_gene: TRBV6-6; j_gene: TRBJ2-7; len: 16; abundance: -; d_gene: TRBD2; CDR3aa: CASSYSSSGAGYEQYF; CDR3nt: TGTGCCAGCAGTTACTCGAGTAGCGGGGCCGGGTACGAGCAGTACTTC
v_gene: TRBV19; j_gene: TRBJ2-1; len: 16; abundance: -; d_gene: TRBD2; CDR3aa: CASTGTSGTPYNEQFF; CDR3nt: TGTGCCAGTACCGGGACTAGCGGGACCCCCTACAATGAGCAGTTCTTC
v_gene: TRBV7-3; j_gene: TRBJ2-1; len: 16; abundance: -; d_gene: TRBD2; CDR3aa: CASSPTSGRPYNEQFF; CDR3nt: TGTGCCAGCAGCCCCACTAGCGGGAGACCCTACAATGAGCAGTTCTTC
v_gene: TRBV21-1; j_gene: TRBJ2-1; len: 16; abundance: once; d_gene: -; CDR3aa: CASSRLDSEGYNEQFF; CDR3nt: TGTGCCAGCAGCAGACTAGACTCGGAGGGGTACAATGAGCAGTTCTTC
v_gene: TRBV28; j_gene: TRBJ1-1; len: 16; abundance: -; d_gene: TRBD1; CDR3aa: CASTLIPPGGWSEAFF; CDR3nt: TGTGCCAGCACTCTAATTCCCCCAGGGGGATGGTCTGAAGCTTTCTTT
v_gene: TRBV27; j_gene: TRBJ2-1; len: 15; abundance: -; d_gene: -; CDR3aa: CASSSLGQARNEQFF; CDR3nt: TGTGCCAGCAGTTCCCTGGGGCAGGCGAGGAATGAGCAGTTCTTC
v_gene: TRBV10-3; j_gene: TRBJ2-1; len: 18; abundance: few; d_gene: TRBD1; CDR3aa: CAISPRGQGVRSYNEQFF; CDR3nt: TGTGCCATCAGTCCCCGGGGACAGGGGGTCAGGTCCTACAATGAGCAGTTCTTC
v_gene: TRBV7-8; j_gene: TRBJ1-1; len: 14; abundance: -; d_gene: -; CDR3aa: CAVVQGALNTEAFF; CDR3nt: TGTGCCGTCGTCCAAGGGGCATTAAACACTGAAGCTTTCTTT
v_gene: TRBV7-9; j_gene: TRBJ1-2; len: 17; abundance: -; d_gene: -; CDR3aa: CASSPGGRRGIIYGYTF; CDR3nt: TGTGCCAGCAGCCCTGGGGGCAGGCGGGGAATCATCTATGGCTACACCTTC
v_gene: TRBV4-1; j_gene: TRBJ2-1; len: 15; abundance: -; d_gene: -; CDR3aa: CASSQASLSYNEQFF; CDR3nt: TGCGCCAGCAGCCAAGCGTCCTTATCCTACAATGAGCAGTTCTTC
v_gene: TRBV7-9; j_gene: TRBJ2-2; len: 15; abundance: -; d_gene: TRBD2; CDR3aa: CASSKPGLGMGELFF; CDR3nt: TGTGCCAGCAGTAAACCGGGACTAGGGATGGGGGAGCTGTTTTTT
v_gene: TRBV28; j_gene: TRBJ2-1; len: 13; abundance: -; d_gene: TRBD1; CDR3aa: CASSLTGDNEQFF; CDR3nt: TGTGCCAGCAGTCTCACAGGGGACAATGAGCAGTTCTTC
v_gene: TRBV19; j_gene: TRBJ1-1; len: 15; abundance: -; d_gene: -; CDR3aa: CASSTRGRPNTEAFF; CDR3nt: TGTGCCAGTAGTACAAGGGGACGGCCGAACACTGAAGCTTTCTTT
v_gene: TRBV18; j_gene: TRBJ1-1; len: 16; abundance: -; d_gene: -; CDR3aa: CASSPSAYPINTEAFF; CDR3nt: TGTGCCAGCTCACCCTCAGCTTACCCCATAAACACTGAAGCTTTCTTT
v_gene: TRBV6-1; j_gene: TRBJ2-7; len: 14; abundance: -; d_gene: TRBD2; CDR3aa: CASSESGNLYEQYF; CDR3nt: TGTGCCAGCAGTGAAAGCGGGAACCTGTACGAGCAGTACTTC
v_gene: TRBV18; j_gene: TRBJ1-3; len: 13; abundance: -; d_gene: -; CDR3aa: CASSSGSGNTIYF; CDR3nt: TGTGCCAGCTCTTCTGGCTCTGGAAACACCATATATTTT
v_gene: TRBV5-1; j_gene: TRBJ2-6; len: 18; abundance: -; d_gene: TRBD1; CDR3aa: CASSLVGQGTAGANVLTF; CDR3nt: TGCGCCAGCAGCTTGGTGGGACAGGGGACGGCTGGGGCCAACGTCCTGACTTTC
v_gene: TRBV4-1; j_gene: TRBJ2-3; len: 16; abundance: -; d_gene: TRBD1; CDR3aa: CASSQTTGSSTDTQYF; CDR3nt: TGCGCCAGCAGCCAAACGACAGGGTCTAGCACAGATACGCAGTATTTT
v_gene: TRBV5-1; j_gene: TRBJ2-1; len: 15; abundance: -; d_gene: -; CDR3aa: CASSLEHGIYNEQFF; CDR3nt: TGCGCCAGCAGCTTGGAACACGGGATATACAATGAGCAGTTCTTC
v_gene: TRBV5-1; j_gene: TRBJ1-6; len: 20; abundance: -; d_gene: TRBD1; CDR3aa: CASSGTRGLISSDYNSPLHF; CDR3nt: TGCGCCAGCAGCGGGACCAGGGGGTTGATTTCCTCTGACTATAATTCACCCCTCCACTTT
v_gene: TRBV19; j_gene: TRBJ2-7; len: 15; abundance: -; d_gene: TRBD2; CDR3aa: CASSIATSGSHEQYF; CDR3nt: TGTGCCAGTAGTATAGCTACTAGCGGATCCCACGAGCAGTACTTC
v_gene: TRBV10-1; j_gene: TRBJ2-7; len: 15; abundance: -; d_gene: -; CDR3aa: CASSESAVGSYEQYF; CDR3nt: TGCGCCAGCAGTGAGTCGGCCGTCGGGTCCTACGAGCAGTACTTC
v_gene: TRBV5-1; j_gene: TRBJ2-5; len: 15; abundance: once; d_gene: TRBD2; CDR3aa: CASLRAGGGYETQYF; CDR3nt: TGCGCCAGCCTCAGAGCGGGAGGAGGGTATGAGACCCAGTACTTC
v_gene: TRBV18; j_gene: TRBJ2-5; len: 11; abundance: -; d_gene: -; CDR3aa: CASSPEGTQYF; CDR3nt: TGTGCCAGCTCACCGGAAGGGACCCAGTACTTC
v_gene: TRBV28; j_gene: TRBJ2-3; len: 17; abundance: once; d_gene: TRBD2; CDR3aa: CASSFGLAGMGGDTQYF; CDR3nt: TGTGCCAGCAGTTTCGGGCTAGCGGGCATGGGGGGAGATACGCAGTATTTT